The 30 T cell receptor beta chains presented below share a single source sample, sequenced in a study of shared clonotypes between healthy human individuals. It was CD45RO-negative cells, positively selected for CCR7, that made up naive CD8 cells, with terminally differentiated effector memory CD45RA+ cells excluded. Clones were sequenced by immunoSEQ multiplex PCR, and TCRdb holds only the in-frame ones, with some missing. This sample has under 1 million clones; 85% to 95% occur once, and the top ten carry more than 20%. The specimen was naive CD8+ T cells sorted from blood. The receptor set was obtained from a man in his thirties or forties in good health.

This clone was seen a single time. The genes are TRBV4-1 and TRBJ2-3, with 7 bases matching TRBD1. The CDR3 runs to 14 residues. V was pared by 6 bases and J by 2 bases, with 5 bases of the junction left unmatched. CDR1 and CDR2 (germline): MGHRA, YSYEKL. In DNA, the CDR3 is TGCGCCAGCAGTAGACAGGGAATCACAGATACGCAGTATTTT. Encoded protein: CASSRQGITDTQYF.

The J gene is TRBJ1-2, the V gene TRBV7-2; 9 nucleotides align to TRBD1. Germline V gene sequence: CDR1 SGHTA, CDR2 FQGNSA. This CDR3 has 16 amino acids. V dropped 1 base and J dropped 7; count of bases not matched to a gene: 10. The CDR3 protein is CASSLVPGQGESGYTF. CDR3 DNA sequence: TGTGCCAGCAGCTTAGTCCCGGGACAGGGTGAATCTGGCTACACCTTC.

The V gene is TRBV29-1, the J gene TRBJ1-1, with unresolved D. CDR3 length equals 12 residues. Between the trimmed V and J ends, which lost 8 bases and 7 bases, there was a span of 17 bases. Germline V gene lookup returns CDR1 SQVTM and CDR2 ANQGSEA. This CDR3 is CSPEHRIGEAFF. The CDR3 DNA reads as TGCAGCCCCGAACATCGGATCGGTGAAGCTTTCTTT.

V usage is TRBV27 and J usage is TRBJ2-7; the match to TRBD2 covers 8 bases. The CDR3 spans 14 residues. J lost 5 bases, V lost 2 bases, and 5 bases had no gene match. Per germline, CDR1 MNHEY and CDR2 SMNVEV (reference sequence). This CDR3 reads CASSLVGRAHEQYF. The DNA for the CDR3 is TGTGCCAGCAGTTTAGTCGGGAGGGCCCACGAGCAGTACTTC.

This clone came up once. The CDR3 DNA reads TGTGCCAGCAGTTTATCAGGGACACGTGGGCCCCAGCATTTT. It encodes CASSLSGTRGPQHF. The V gene is TRBV28, the J gene TRBJ1-5, with D perhaps TRBD1 (6 bases). V dropped 1 base and J dropped 9 bases, with 13 bases sitting between them. Germline CDR1 reads MDHEN; CDR2 reads SYDVKM. The CDR3 is 14 amino acids.

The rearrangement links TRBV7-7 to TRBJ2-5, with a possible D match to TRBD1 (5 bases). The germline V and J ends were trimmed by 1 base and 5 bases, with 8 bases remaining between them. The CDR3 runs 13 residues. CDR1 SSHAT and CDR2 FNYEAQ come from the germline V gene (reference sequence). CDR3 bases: TGTGCCAGCAGCTTAGGGACACTCGAGACCCAGTACTTC. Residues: CASSLGTLETQYF.

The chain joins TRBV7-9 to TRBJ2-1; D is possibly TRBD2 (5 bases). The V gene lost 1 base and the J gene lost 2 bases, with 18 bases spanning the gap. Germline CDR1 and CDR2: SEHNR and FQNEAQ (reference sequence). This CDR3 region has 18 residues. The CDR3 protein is CASSLEGAPGPAYNEQFF. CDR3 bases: TGTGCCAGCAGCTTAGAGGGAGCCCCAGGTCCCGCCTACAATGAGCAGTTCTTC.

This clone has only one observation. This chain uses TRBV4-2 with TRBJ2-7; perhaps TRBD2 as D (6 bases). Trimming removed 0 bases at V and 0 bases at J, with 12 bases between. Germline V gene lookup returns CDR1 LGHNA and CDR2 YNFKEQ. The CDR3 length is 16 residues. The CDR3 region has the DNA TGTGCCAGCAGCCAAGAATCGGGACTTGCCTCCTACGAGCAGTACTTC. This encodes CASSQESGLASYEQYF.

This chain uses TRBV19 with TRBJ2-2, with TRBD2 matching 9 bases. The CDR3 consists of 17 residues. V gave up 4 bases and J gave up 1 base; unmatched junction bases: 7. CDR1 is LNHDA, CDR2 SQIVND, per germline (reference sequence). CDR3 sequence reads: CASSTSTSGWNTGELFF. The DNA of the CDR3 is TGTGCCAGTAGTACTTCGACTAGCGGATGGAACACCGGGGAGCTGTTTTTT.

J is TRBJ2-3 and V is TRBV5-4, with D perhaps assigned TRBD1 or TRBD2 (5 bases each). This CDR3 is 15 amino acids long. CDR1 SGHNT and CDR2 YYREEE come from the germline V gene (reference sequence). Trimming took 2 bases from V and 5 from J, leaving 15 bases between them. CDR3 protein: CASSLQDWRQDTQYF. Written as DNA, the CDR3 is TGTGCCAGCAGCTTACAGGACTGGAGGCAAGATACGCAGTATTTT.

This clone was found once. CDR3 in DNA: TGTGCCAGCGGACGGGGGGGACAGATCTACGAGCAGTACTTC. Translation gives CASGRGGQIYEQYF. This chain connects TRBV7-9 to TRBJ2-7; a possible D gene is TRBD2 (8 bases). The germline V gene encodes CDR1 SEHNR and CDR2 FQNEAQ (reference sequence). The length of the CDR3 is 14 residues. Deletions cut 8 bases from V and 3 bases from J, with 17 bases between.

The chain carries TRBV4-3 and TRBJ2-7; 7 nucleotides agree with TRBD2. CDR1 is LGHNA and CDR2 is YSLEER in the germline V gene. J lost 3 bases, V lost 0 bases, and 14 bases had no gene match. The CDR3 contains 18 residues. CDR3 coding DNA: TGCGCCAGCAGCCAAGATCTGGGAGGGCAAACTATCAGCTACGAGCAGTACTTC. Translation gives CASSQDLGGQTISYEQYF.

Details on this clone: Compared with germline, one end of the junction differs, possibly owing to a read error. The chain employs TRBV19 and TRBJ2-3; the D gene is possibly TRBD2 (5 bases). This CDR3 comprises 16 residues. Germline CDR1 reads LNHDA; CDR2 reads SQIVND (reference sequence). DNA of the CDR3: TGTGCCAGTAGTAAGGGAACACTCTCTAGCAGAGATACGCAGTATTTT. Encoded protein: CASSKGTLSSRDTQYF.

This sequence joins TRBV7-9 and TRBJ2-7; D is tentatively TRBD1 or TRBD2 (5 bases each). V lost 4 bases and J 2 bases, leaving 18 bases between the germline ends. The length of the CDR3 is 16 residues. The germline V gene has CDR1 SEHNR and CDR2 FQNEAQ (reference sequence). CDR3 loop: CASSSTRDRGTYEQYF. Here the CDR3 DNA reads TGTGCCAGCAGCTCCACCCGGGACCGTGGGACCTACGAGCAGTACTTC.

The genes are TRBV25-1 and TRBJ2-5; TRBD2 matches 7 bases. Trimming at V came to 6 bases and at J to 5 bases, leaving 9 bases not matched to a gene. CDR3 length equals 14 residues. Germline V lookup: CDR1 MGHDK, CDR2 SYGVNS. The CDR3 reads CASRAGGDWETQYF. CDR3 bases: TGTGCCAGCAGGGCTGGGGGGGATTGGGAGACCCAGTACTTC.

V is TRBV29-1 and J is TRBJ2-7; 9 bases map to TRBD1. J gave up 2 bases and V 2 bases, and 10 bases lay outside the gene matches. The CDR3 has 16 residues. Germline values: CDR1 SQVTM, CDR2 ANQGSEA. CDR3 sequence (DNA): TGCAGCGTTGAACTGGTGGGGACAGGGAGGACCTACGAGCAGTACTTC. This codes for CSVELVGTGRTYEQYF.

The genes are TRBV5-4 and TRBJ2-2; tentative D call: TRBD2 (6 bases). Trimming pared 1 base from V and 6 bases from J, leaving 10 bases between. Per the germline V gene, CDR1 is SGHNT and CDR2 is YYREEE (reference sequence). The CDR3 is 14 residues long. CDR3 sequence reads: CASSLYGGAGELFF. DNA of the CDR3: TGTGCCAGCAGCTTGTACGGCGGGGCCGGGGAGCTGTTTTTT.

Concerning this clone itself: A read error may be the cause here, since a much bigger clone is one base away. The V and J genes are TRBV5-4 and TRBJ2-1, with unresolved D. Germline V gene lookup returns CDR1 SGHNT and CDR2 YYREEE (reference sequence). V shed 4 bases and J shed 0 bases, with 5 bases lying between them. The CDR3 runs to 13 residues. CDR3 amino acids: CASSDGSYNEQFF. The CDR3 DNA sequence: TGTGCCAGCAGCGACGGCTCCTACAATGAGCAGTTCTTC.

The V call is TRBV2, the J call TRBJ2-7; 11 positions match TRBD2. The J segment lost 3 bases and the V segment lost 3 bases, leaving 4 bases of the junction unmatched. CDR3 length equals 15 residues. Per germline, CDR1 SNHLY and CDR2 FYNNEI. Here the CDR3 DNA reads TGTGCCAGCAGTGATGCGCTAGCGGGGGGCTACGAGCAGTACTTC. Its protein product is CASSDALAGGYEQYF.

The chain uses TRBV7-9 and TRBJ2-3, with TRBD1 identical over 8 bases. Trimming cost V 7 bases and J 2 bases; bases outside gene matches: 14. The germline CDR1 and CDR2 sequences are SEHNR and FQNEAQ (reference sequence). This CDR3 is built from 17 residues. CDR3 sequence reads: CASTQAQGARHTDTQYF. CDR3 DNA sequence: TGTGCCAGCACCCAAGCCCAGGGGGCAAGACACACAGATACGCAGTATTTT.

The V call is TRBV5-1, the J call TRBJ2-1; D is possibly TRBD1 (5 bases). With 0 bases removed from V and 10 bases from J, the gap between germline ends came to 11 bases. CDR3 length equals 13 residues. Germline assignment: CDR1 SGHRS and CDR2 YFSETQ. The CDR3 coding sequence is TGCGCCAGCAGCTTGGGATACAGGCCGGAGCAGTTCTTC. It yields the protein CASSLGYRPEQFF.

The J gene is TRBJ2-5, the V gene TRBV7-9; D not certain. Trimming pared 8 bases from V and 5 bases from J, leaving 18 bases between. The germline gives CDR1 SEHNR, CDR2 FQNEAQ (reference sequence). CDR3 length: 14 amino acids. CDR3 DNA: TGTGCCAGCGAAAACGCTGGGCCCAGCGAGACCCAGTACTTC. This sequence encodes CASENAGPSETQYF.

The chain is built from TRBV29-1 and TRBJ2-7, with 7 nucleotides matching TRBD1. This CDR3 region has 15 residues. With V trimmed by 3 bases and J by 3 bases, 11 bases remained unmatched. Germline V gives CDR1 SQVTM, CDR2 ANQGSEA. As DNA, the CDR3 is TGCAGCGTTGAGAAGGGGACAGATACTGACTACGAGCAGTACTTC. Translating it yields CSVEKGTDTDYEQYF.

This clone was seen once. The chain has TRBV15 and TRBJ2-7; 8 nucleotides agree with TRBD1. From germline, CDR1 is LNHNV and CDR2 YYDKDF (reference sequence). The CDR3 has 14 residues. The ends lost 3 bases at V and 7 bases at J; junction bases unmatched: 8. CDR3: CATSRQGALDEQYF. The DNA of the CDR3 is TGTGCCACCAGCAGGCAGGGGGCACTGGATGAGCAGTACTTC.

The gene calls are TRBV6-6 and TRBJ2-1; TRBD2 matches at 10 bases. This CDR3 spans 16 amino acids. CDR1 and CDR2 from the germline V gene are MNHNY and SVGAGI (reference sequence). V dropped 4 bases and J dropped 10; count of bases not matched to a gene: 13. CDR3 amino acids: CASSLFQREGPTEQFF. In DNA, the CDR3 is TGTGCCAGCAGTTTGTTTCAGCGGGAGGGCCCGACGGAGCAGTTCTTC.

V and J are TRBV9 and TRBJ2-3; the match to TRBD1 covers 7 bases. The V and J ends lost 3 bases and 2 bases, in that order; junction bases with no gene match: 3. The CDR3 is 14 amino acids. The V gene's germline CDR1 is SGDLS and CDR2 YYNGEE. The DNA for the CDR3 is TGTGCCAGCAGCGCTGACAGGGCCACAGATACGCAGTATTTT. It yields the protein CASSADRATDTQYF.

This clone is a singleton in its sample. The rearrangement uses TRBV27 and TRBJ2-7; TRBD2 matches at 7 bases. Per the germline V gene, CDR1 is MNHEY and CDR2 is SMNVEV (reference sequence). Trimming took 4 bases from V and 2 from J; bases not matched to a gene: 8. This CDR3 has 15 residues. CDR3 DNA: TGTGCCAGCAGTTCCCTACTAGCGAGCGCCTACGAGCAGTACTTC. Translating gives CASSSLLASAYEQYF.

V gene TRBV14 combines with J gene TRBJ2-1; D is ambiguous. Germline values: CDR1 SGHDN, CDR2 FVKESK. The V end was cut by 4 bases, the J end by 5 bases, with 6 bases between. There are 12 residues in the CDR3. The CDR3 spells CASSPYNNEQFF. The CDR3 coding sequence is TGTGCCAGCAGCCCCTATAACAATGAGCAGTTCTTC. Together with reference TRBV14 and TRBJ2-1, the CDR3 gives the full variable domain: EAGVTQFPSHSVIEKGQTVTLRCDPISGHDNLYWYRRVMGKEIKFLLHFVKESKQDESGMPNNRFLAERTGGTYSTLKVQPAELEDSGVYFCASSPYNNEQFFGPGTRLTVL.

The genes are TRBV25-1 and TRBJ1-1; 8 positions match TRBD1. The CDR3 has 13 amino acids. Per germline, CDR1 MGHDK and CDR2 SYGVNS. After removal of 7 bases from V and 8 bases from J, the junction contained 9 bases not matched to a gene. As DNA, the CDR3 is TGTGCCAGCACTCCAGACAGGGGATCGGAAGCTTTCTTT. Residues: CASTPDRGSEAFF.

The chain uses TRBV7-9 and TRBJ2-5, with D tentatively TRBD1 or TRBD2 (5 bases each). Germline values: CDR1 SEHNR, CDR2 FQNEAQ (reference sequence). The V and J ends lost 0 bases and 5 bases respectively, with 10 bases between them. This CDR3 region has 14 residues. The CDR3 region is CASSLAGERETQYF. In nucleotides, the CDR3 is TGTGCCAGCAGCTTAGCGGGGGAGAGGGAGACCCAGTACTTC.